These 6 T cell receptor beta chains were sequenced from one sample in a study of Graves' ophthalmopathy and Graves' hyperthyroidism. The sequenced template was RNA, covering the TCR beta CDR3 region. An opening RT-PCR round employed HTBI primers and preceded a second-round multiplex PCR. Via MiXCR, TCRdb re-called the multiplex PCR reads, giving one row per CDR3 protein. The table has hundreds of thousands of distinct CDR3 sequences, around a fifth seen once. Material for sequencing was peripheral blood. These receptors all stem from a woman under 30 with stable Graves' hyperthyroidism. Some clones in this sample may be carry-over from other donors' samples.

This clonotype was recorded at least ten times. The CDR3 is CSASSGQGAYTGELFF. The CDR3 region has the DNA TGCAGTGCTAGTTCGGGACAGGGGGCCTACACCGGGGAGCTGTTTTTT. The chain carries TRBV20-1 and TRBJ2-2, with 12 bases matching TRBD1. CDR3 size: 16 residues. Germline V gene data show CDR1 as DFQATT and CDR2 as SNEGSKA (reference sequence). Trimming at V came to 3 bases and at J to 3 bases, leaving 5 bases not matched to a gene.

This clonotype was recorded at least ten times. V gene TRBV2 combines with J gene TRBJ2-7, with 7 bases identical to TRBD1. The CDR3 covers 14 residues. Germline V gives CDR1 SNHLY, CDR2 FYNNEI. V shed 6 bases, J shed 7 bases, and the junction held 12 bases outside the gene matches. DNA for the CDR3: TGTGCCAGCAGGAAGACAGGGATCCTCTGGGAGCAGTACTTC. It encodes CASRKTGILWEQYF.

This clonotype came up many times. The V call is TRBV6-2 or TRBV6-3, the J call TRBJ2-7; D not certain. CDR1 MNHEY and CDR2 SVGEGT come from the germline V gene. Trimming shortened V by 5 bases and J by 2 bases, and 7 bases separated the two germline ends. The CDR3 is 12 amino acids. As DNA, the CDR3 is TGTGCCAGCAGTCATGGAGCCTACGAGCAGTACTTC. Protein sequence: CASSHGAYEQYF.

About this clonotype itself: Since a much larger clone is just one base distant, this may be a read error. This chain links TRBV12-3 or TRBV12-4 with TRBJ2-4; TRBD1 matches at 7 bases. The CDR3 runs 16 residues. V shed 5 bases and J 1 base; nucleotides not matched to a gene: 8. CDR3 sequence (DNA): TGTGCCAGCAGTCCGACAGGGTTATCGGCCAAAAACATTCAGTACTTC. Its protein is CASSPTGLSAKNIQYF.

At least ten counts were recorded for this clonotype. The chain links TRBV10-3 to TRBJ1-1; D unresolved. Germline V lookup: CDR1 ENHRY, CDR2 SYGVKD. This CDR3 contains 13 residues. The V and J ends lost 0 bases and 4 bases respectively, with 6 bases between them. CDR3 protein: CAISESRGTEAFF. The DNA for the CDR3 is TGTGCCATCAGTGAGTCCCGGGGCACTGAAGCTTTCTTT.

On this clonotype: This may stem from a read error, because a much larger clone lies one nucleotide away. The DNA of the CDR3 is TGTGCCAGCAGTTTACGAGGGTACAATCAGCCCCAGCATTTT. Translation gives CASSLRGYNQPQHF. The J gene is TRBJ1-5, the V gene TRBV27, with D hard to call. The CDR3 is made up of 14 amino acids. Germline loops: CDR1 MNHEY, CDR2 SMNVEV (reference sequence). Trimming cost V 2 bases and J 3 bases, with 8 bases left between them.